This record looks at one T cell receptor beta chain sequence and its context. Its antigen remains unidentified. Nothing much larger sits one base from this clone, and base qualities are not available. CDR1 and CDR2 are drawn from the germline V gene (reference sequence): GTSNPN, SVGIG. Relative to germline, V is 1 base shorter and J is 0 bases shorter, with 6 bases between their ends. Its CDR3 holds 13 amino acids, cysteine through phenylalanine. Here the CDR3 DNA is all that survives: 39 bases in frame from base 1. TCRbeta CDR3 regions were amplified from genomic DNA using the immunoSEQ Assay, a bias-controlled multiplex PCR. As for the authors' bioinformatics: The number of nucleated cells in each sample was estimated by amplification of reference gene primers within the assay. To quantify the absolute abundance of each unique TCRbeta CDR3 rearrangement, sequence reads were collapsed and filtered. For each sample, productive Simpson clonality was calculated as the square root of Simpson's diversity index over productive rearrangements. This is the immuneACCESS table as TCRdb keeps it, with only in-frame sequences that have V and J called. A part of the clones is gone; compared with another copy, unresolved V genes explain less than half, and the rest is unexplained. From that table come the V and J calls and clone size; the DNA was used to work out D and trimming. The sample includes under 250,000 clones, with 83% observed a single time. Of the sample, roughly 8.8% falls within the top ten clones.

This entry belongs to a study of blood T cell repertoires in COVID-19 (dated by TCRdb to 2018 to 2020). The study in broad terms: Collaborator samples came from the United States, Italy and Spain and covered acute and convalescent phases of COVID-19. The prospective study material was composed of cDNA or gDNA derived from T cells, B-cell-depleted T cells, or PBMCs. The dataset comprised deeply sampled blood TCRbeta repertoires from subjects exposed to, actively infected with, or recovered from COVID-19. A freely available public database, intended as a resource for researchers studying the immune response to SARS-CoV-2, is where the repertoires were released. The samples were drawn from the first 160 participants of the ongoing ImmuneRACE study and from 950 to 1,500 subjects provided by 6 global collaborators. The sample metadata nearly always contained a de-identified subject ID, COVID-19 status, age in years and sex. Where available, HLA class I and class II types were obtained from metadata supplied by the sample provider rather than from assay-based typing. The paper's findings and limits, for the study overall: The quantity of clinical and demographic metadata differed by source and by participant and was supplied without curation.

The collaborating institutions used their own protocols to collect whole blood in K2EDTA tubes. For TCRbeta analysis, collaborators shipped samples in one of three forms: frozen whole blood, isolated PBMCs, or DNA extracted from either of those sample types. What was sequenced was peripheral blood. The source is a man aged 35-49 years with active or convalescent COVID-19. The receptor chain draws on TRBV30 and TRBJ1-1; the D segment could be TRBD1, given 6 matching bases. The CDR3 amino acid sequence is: CAWSDRVNTEAFF. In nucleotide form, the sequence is TGTGCCTGGAGTGACAGGGTGAACACTGAAGCTTTCTTT.